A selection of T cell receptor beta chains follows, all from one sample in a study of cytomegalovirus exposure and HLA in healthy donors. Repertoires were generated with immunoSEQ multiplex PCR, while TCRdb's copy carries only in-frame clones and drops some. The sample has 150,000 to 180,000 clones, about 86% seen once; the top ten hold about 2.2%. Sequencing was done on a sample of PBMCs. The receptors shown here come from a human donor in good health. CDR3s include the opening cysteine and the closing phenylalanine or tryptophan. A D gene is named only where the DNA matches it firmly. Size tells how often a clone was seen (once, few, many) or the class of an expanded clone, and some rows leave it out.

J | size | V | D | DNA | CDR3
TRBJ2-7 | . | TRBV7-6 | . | TGTGCCAGCAGCCGGGGGATAACCCCCTCCTACGAGCAGTACTTC | CASSRGITPSYEQYF
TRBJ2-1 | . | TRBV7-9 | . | TGTGCCAGCAGCCCCCCCGGAGGAGCCTACAATGAGCAGTTCTTC | CASSPPGGAYNEQFF
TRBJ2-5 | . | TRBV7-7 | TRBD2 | TGTGCTAGCAGCTTGCCGGGGGGGCAAGAGACCCAGTACTTC | CASSLPGGQETQYF
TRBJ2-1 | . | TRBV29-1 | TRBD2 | TGCAGTCGTACTAGCGGGAGAAGAAATGAGCAGTTCTTC | CSRTSGRRNEQFF
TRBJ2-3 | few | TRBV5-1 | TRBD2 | TGCGCCAGCAGATGGGGGGGGAACACAGATACGCAGTATTTT | CASRWGGNTDTQYF
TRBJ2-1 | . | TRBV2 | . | TGTGCCAGCAGTGAAATCGGGTACAATGAGCAGTTCTTC | CASSEIGYNEQFF
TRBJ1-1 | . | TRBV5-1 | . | TGCGCCAGCAGCTTGCAGGGCGGCACTGAAGCTTTCTTT | CASSLQGGTEAFF
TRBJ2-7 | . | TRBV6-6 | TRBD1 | TGTGCCAGCACCACCGGGACAGGGAACTACGAGCAGTACTTC | CASTTGTGNYEQYF
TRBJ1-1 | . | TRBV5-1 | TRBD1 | TGCGCCAGCAGCCTACAGGGGGCTGGCACTGAAGCTTTCTTT | CASSLQGAGTEAFF
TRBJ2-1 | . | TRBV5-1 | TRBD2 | TGCGCCAGCAGCTTGGCCAGCGGGGGATCCTACAATGAGCAGTTCTTC | CASSLASGGSYNEQFF
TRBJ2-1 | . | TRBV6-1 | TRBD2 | TGTGCCAGCAGTATGCCGGGACTAGCGGGAAGGGAGCAGTTCTTC | CASSMPGLAGREQFF
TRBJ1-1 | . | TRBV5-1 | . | TGCGCCAGCAGCCAGGGCACTATAGGCACTGAAGCTTTCTTT | CASSQGTIGTEAFF
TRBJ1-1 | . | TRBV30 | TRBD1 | TGTGCCTGGAGTGTACAGGGGAACCGAAACACTGAAGCTTTCTTT | CAWSVQGNRNTEAFF
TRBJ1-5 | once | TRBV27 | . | TGTGCCAGCAGTTTTAAGGCTCACAGGGATACACGACCCAGCAATCAGCCCCAGCATTTT | CASSFKAHRDTRPSNQPQHF